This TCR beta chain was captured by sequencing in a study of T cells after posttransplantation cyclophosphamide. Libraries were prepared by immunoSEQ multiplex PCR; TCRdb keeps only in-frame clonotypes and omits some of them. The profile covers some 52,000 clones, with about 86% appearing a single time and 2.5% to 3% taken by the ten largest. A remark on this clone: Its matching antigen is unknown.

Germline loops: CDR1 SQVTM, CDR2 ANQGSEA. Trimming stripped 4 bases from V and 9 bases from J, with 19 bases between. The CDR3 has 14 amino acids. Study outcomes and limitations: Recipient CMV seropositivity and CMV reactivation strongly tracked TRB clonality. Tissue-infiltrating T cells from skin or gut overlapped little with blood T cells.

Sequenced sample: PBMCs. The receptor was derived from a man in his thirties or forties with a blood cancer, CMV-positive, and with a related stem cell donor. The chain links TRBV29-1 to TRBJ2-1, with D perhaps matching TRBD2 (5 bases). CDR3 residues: CSVGGYGGGGEQFF. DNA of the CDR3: TGCAGCGTTGGGGGATACGGAGGAGGAGGTGAGCAGTTCTTC.